This T cell receptor beta chain emerged from a study of T cell repertoires in cytomegalovirus infection. Study overall: Carrying CMV and the relevant HLA type showed in public TCR beta signatures. Study results and limitations: CMV-specific TCR beta clonotypes restricted by HLA-C were the ones dominating the ex vivo response.

TCRdb used MiXCR to reprocess the reads, holding one entry per CDR3 protein. The table includes under 200,000 distinct CDR3 sequences, roughly a sixth detected once. Looked up from germline, CDR1 is MDHEN and CDR2 is SYDVKM. The V and J ends lost 3 bases and 7 bases, in that order; junction bases with no gene match: 5. This CDR3 spans 15 amino acids. About this clonotype itself: The target antigen is unknown.

The V gene is TRBV28, the J gene TRBJ2-1; TRBD2 agrees at 11 bases. The sample comprised CD8+ T cells from PBMCs. This TCR was recovered from a human donor in good health (CMV status not recorded). Some clones in this sample may be carry-over from other donors' samples. The DNA of the CDR3 is TGTGCCAGCAGTTTCCTAGCGGGAGGTCGGAATGAGCAGTTCTTC. Translating it yields CASSFLAGGRNEQFF.